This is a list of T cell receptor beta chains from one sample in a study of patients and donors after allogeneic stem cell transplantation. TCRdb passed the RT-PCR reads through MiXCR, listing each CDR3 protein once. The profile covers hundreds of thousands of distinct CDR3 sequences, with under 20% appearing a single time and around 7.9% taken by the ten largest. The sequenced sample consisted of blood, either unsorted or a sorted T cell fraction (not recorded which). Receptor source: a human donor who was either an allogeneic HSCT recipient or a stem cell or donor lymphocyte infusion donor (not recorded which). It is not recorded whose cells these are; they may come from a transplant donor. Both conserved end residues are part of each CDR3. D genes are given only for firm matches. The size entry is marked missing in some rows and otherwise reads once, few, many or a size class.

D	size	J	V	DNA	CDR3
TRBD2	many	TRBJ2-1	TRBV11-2	TGTGCCAGCAGTTCTTGGGGGGTGAGCGGGAGGAGTTCCTACAATGAGCAGTTCTTC	CASSSWGVSGRSSYNEQFF
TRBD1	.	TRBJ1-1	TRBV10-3	TGTGCCATCAAGGGACAGGGAAACACTGAAGCTTTCTTT	CAIKGQGNTEAFF
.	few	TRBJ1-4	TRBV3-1	TGTGCCAGCAGCCAAGGTGAATTTGGCACGGGTGAAAAACTGTTTTTT	CASSQGEFGTGEKLFF
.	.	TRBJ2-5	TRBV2	TGTGCCAGCTCCGGGACCCCCCTGGAGACCCAGTACTTC	CASSGTPLETQYF
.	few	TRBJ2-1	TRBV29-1	TGCAGCGTCCCAACTCGCGGAGGGGAGAATGAGCAGTTCTTC	CSVPTRGGENEQFF
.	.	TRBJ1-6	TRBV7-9	TGTGCCAGCAGCTTAAGCGGGGCCCCCTATAATTCACCCCTCCACTTT	CASSLSGAPYNSPLHF
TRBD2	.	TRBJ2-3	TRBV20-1	TGCAGTGCACCGAGGCGGGAGGGAGCAGATACGCAGTATTTT	CSAPRREGADTQYF
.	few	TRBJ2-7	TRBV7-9	TGTGCCAGCAGCTTATATGGTGCGTACGAGCAGTACTTC	CASSLYGAYEQYF
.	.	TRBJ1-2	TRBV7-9	TGTGCCAGCAGCCAAACGACGGAAAGATATGGTGGCTACACCTTC	CASSQTTERYGGYTF
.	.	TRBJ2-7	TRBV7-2	TGTGCCAGCAGCTCTTCAGTCTACGAGCAGTACTTC	CASSSSVYEQYF
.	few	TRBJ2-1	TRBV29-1	TGCAGCGTTGAAGTCCGGGAGCTCGATGAGCAGTTCTTC	CSVEVRELDEQFF
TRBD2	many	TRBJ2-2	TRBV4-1	TGCGCCAGCAGCCAAGCTCGATTCAGCGGGAGAGGGAACACCGGGGAGCTGTTTTTT	CASSQARFSGRGNTGELFF